This record concerns one T cell receptor (beta chain) sequence. The antigen remains unidentified. This CDR3 region has 14 residues. Germline-derived CDR1 and CDR2 are LGHNA and YSLEER. The V end was cut by 2 bases, the J end by 1 base, with 3 bases between. This sample was included in a study of beta chain features in type 1 diabetes. Study-wide findings and caveats: Moderate yet significant TCRB CDR3 shortening was seen in Type 1 diabetes patients in all four CD4+ subsets. No resolution was reached here on whether HLA type influences TCRB rearrangement.

The whole isolated RNA underwent reverse transcription, so sequencing captured expressed TCRB transcripts. Assay: immunoSEQ multiplex PCR; the TCRdb copy retains only in-frame clones and omits some. The sample consists of 250,000 to 350,000 clones, around 16% of them appearing once. The sequenced sample consisted of naive CD4+ T cells from blood. The J gene is TRBJ2-6, the V gene TRBV4-3, with D hard to call. This receptor was taken from a man younger than 35 with type 1 diabetes. The CDR3 loop reads CASSQTSGANVLTF. The CDR3 nucleotides read TGCGCCAGCAGCCAAACATCTGGGGCCAACGTCCTGACTTTC.